The next 29 T cell receptor beta chains were all read from a single sample in a study of blood T cells in healthy people across ages. The second PCR ran roughly 6 to 11 cycles with a sample-barcoded 5' primer and J-beta primers. TCRdb used MiXCR to reprocess the 5' RACE reads, holding one entry per CDR3 protein. The profile shows roughly 1.6 million distinct CDR3 sequences, 30% to 35% of them singletons. Input material: blood. The receptors derive from a woman in her twenties or thirties in good health.

Worth noting for this clonotype: A read error is possible here, since a much larger clone lies one base away. The chain joins TRBV29-1 to TRBJ2-7, with 7 bases that match TRBD1. The V segment lost 1 base and the J segment 1 base; nucleotides outside the gene matches: 7. CDR3 length: 15 amino acids. Germline loops: CDR1 SQVTM, CDR2 ANQGSEA. The CDR3 protein is CSVEVGGSYSYEQYF. The DNA for the CDR3 is TGCAGCGTTGAAGTAGGGGGCAGCTATTCCTACGAGCAGTACTTC.

This clonotype was observed a few times. A junction end diverges from the germline sequence, so it may reflect a read error. The rearrangement joins TRBV6-2 or TRBV6-3 to TRBJ1-5; no clear D gene. The length of the CDR3 is 15 residues. Germline lookup yields CDR1 MNHEY and CDR2 SVGEGT. In nucleotides, the CDR3 is TGTGTCAGCAGTTACGGGCAGAATCGAAATCAGCCCCAGCATTTT. Translation: CVSSYGQNRNQPQHF.

On this clonotype: A read error may produce the germline difference seen at one junction end. The CDR3 nucleotides are TGTGGCACCAGGGACAGTAAGGAAGCCTACGAGCAGTACTTC. Its protein product is CGTRDSKEAYEQYF. V usage is TRBV15 and J usage is TRBJ2-7, with 7 bases identical to TRBD1. The CDR3 covers 14 residues. CDR1 is LNHNV and CDR2 is YYDKDF in the germline V gene (reference sequence).

This clonotype turned up a few times. V is TRBV7-9 and J is TRBJ2-3; a weak D match, TRBD2 (6 bases). Looked up from germline, CDR1 is SEHNR and CDR2 is FQNEAQ (reference sequence). With 6 bases removed from V and 4 bases from J, the gap between germline ends came to 20 bases. This CDR3 region has 16 residues. In DNA form, the CDR3 reads TGTGCCAGCAGGCCGGGCCCCCGGGGGTCCTCAGATACGCAGTATTTT. The encoded protein is CASRPGPRGSSDTQYF.

This rearrangement joins TRBV5-5 to TRBJ2-7; possible D gene TRBD1, 6 bases. Germline-derived CDR1 and CDR2 are SGHKS and YYEKEE (reference sequence). There are 15 residues in the CDR3. V was clipped by 0 bases and J by 2 bases, with 12 bases between them. The CDR3 loop is CASSLEQGFAYEQYF. The CDR3 nucleotides read TGTGCCAGCAGCTTGGAGCAGGGGTTCGCCTACGAGCAGTACTTC. The full variable domain, with the rest looked up from reference TRBV5-5 and TRBJ2-7, is DAGVTQSPTHLIKTRGQQVTLRCSPISGHKSVSWYQQVLGQGPQFIFQYYEKEERGRGNFPDRFSARQFPNYSSELNVNALLLGDSALYLCASSLEQGFAYEQYFGPGTRLTVT.

V is TRBV10-3 and J is TRBJ2-7, with 8 positions matching TRBD2. With the DNA end fitting TRBJ2-5 better, the J assignment may be wrong. Germline V CDR1 and CDR2: ENHRY, SYGVKD. This CDR3 contains 16 residues. The CDR3 DNA follows: TGTGCCATCAGTGAACCCATAGCGGGATCGGGAGAGACCCAGTACTTC. Protein product: CAISEPIAGSGETQYF.

This chain uses TRBV10-3 with TRBJ2-1; TRBD2 matches 12 bases. Germline-derived CDR1 and CDR2 are ENHRY and SYGVKD. The CDR3 extends over 14 amino acids. The trim removed 7 bases at V and 5 bases at J, leaving 3 bases unmatched. CDR3 bases: TGTGCCATCAAGCTAGCGGGGGGGAACAATGAGCAGTTCTTC. Its translation is CAIKLAGGNNEQFF.

This chain links TRBV6-1 with TRBJ2-7, with TRBD2 as a possible D gene (5 bases). The germline CDR1 and CDR2 sequences are MNHNS and SASEGT. This CDR3 comprises 15 residues. Trimming took 4 bases from V and 0 from J, leaving 13 bases between them. This CDR3 reads CASSGQTAGSYEQYF. The DNA of the CDR3 is TGTGCCAGCAGTGGACAAACGGCGGGCTCCTACGAGCAGTACTTC.

This clonotype was seen just once. The chain combines TRBV4-3 with TRBJ2-4; the D gene could be TRBD1 or TRBD2 (6 bases each). This CDR3 is 17 amino acids long. The germline gives CDR1 LGHNA, CDR2 YSLEER. The V end was cut by 0 bases, the J end by 3 bases, with 15 bases between. The CDR3 DNA is TGCGCCAGCAGCCAAGATTACGGGGGCGCGGGCAAAAACATTCAGTACTTC. Amino acids: CASSQDYGGAGKNIQYF.

Comments on this clonotype: At one end, the junction sequence differs from germline, possibly due to a read error. The chain has TRBV11-2 and TRBJ2-5; TRBD2 might be the D (5 bases). The CDR3 sequence is 15 residues long. In germline, CDR1 is SGHAT, CDR2 FQNNGV. CDR3 sequence reads: CASSPEAWYQGTQYF. The CDR3 nucleotides read TGTGCCAGCAGCCCGGAGGCATGGTACCAAGGGACCCAGTACTTC.

This chain joins TRBV10-3 and TRBJ2-7, with 12 nucleotides matching TRBD2. V was clipped by 3 bases and J by 11 bases; unmatched bases: 2. The CDR3 runs to 12 residues. Germline V gene lookup returns CDR1 ENHRY and CDR2 SYGVKD. CDR3 in amino acids: CAISDGLAGKYF. CDR3 coding DNA: TGTGCCATCAGTGATGGACTAGCGGGGAAGTACTTC.

This chain links TRBV3-1 with TRBJ2-3; 13 bases line up with TRBD2. Trimming took 6 bases from V and 5 from J; bases not matched to a gene: 11. The CDR3 contains 17 residues. Germline V lookup: CDR1 LGHDT, CDR2 YNNKEL (reference sequence). The CDR3, as DNA: TGTGCCAGCAGGCGACTAGCGGGGGGCTCAGGCGGAGATACGCAGTATTTT. Its translation: CASRRLAGGSGGDTQYF.

This clonotype was picked up a small number of times. The rearrangement links TRBV6-5 to TRBJ1-2; 9 nucleotides line up with TRBD1. After removal of 6 bases from V and 4 bases from J, the junction contained 6 bases not matched to a gene. The CDR3 is 14 residues long. Looked up from germline, CDR1 is MNHEY and CDR2 is SVGAGI. The CDR3 region has the DNA TGTGCCAGCAGCGGGACAGGGAGGACCTATGGCTACACCTTC. Translated: CASSGTGRTYGYTF.

This clonotype came up once. A much more abundant neighbour one base away suggests this may be a read error. This chain links TRBV4-1 with TRBJ2-3; tentative D call: TRBD2 (5 bases). Germline-derived CDR1 and CDR2 are MGHRA and YSYEKL. The CDR3 covers 13 residues. V lost 5 bases, J lost 4 bases, and 10 bases lay in between. The CDR3 DNA reads as TGCGCCAGCAGCGGGGAGCGATCAGATACGCAGTATTTT. Protein sequence: CASSGERSDTQYF.

The CDR3 DNA follows: TGTGCCAGCAGTTATAGGTCTTACAATGAGCAGTTCTTC. It yields the protein CASSYRSYNEQFF. The rearrangement links TRBV6-5 to TRBJ2-1; D is ambiguous. This CDR3 has 13 residues. V lost 3 bases and J 4 bases, leaving 7 bases between the germline ends. Germline lookup yields CDR1 MNHEY and CDR2 SVGAGI.

The chain combines TRBV7-8 with TRBJ2-3; TRBD1 or TRBD2 may be the D gene (5 bases each). The CDR3 has 15 amino acids. V was shortened by 4 bases and J by 7 bases, with 18 bases between the two germline ends. Germline V gene lookup returns CDR1 SGHVS and CDR2 FQNEAQ. CDR3: CASSSEGTLRNTQYF. CDR3 coding DNA: TGTGCCAGCAGCTCCGAAGGGACCCTTAGAAATACGCAGTATTTT.

This chain joins TRBV15 and TRBJ2-5; D gene ambiguous. The CDR3 runs to 16 residues. Trimming pared 1 base from V and 1 base from J, leaving 13 bases between. Per the germline V gene, CDR1 is LNHNV and CDR2 is YYDKDF (reference sequence). The CDR3 DNA reads as TGTGCCACCAGCAGAGCGGCAAATGGGCCCCAAGAGACCCAGTACTTC. This codes for CATSRAANGPQETQYF.

This clonotype has just a few counts. This chain joins TRBV4-1 and TRBJ2-1, with TRBD2 matching over 15 bases. CDR3 length: 15 residues. Losses at the gene ends were 1 base for V and 8 bases for J; bases not matched to a gene: 0. Germline V gene lookup returns CDR1 MGHRA and CDR2 YSYEKL. The CDR3 is CASSQGTSGGDEQFF. The CDR3 nucleotides read TGCGCCAGCAGCCAAGGGACTAGCGGGGGGGATGAGCAGTTCTTC.

J is TRBJ2-1 and V is TRBV27; possibly TRBD2 for D (6 bases). This CDR3 region has 17 residues. Germline V CDR1 and CDR2: MNHEY, SMNVEV (reference sequence). V lost 5 bases and J 4 bases, leaving 21 bases between the germline ends. DNA of the CDR3: TGTGCCAGCAGTCCCCTCGCGCCGGAGGAGGGGTACAATGAGCAGTTCTTC. Its protein is CASSPLAPEEGYNEQFF.

The chain links TRBV7-9 to TRBJ2-5; perhaps D is TRBD1 or TRBD2 (5 bases each). This CDR3 comprises 14 residues. The germline V gene has CDR1 SEHNR and CDR2 FQNEAQ (reference sequence). Trimming removed 10 bases from V and 5 bases from J, with 20 bases in between. CDR3 coding DNA: TGTGCCATCTCACGGGGCAGCGGTCGGGAGACCCAGTACTTC. It specifies CAISRGSGRETQYF.

In this sample, this clonotype turned up a few times. V is TRBV2 and J is TRBJ2-1; 10 nucleotides align to TRBD1. This CDR3 contains 14 residues. Germline V gene sequence: CDR1 SNHLY, CDR2 FYNNEI. The junction had 4 bases not matched to a gene; V was cut back by 6 bases and J by 5 bases. CDR3 residues: CASRRQGADNEQFF. In DNA form, the CDR3 reads TGTGCCAGCAGGAGACAGGGGGCCGACAATGAGCAGTTCTTC.

This clonotype came up many times. CDR3 bases: TGTGCCAGCAGTGAAGCTTGGACTAGCGGGGTGAAGTTCTTC. Its protein is CASSEAWTSGVKFF. The chain recombines TRBV6-1 with TRBJ2-1; 12 bases map to TRBD2. J gave up 14 bases and V 0 bases, and 5 bases lay outside the gene matches. This CDR3 is built from 14 residues. Germline CDR1 MNHNS, CDR2 SASEGT.

For this clonotype: Mismatch with germline at one junction end may stem from a read error. This rearrangement joins TRBV3-1 to TRBJ2-2; the match to TRBD1 covers 8 bases. CDR3 length equals 15 residues. Per the germline V gene, CDR1 is LGHDT and CDR2 is YNNKEL (reference sequence). The CDR3 nucleotides are TGTGTCAGCAGCCGAGGACAGGGAAACACCGGGGAGCTGTTTTTT. This translates into CVSSRGQGNTGELFF.

The V and J genes are TRBV6-6 and TRBJ1-2; D is perhaps TRBD1 (6 bases). The germline gives CDR1 MNHNY, CDR2 SVGAGI (reference sequence). Trimming took off 5 bases at V and 4 bases at J, with 14 bases between the two ends. The length of the CDR3 is 14 residues. CDR3 residues: CASSNPGAGYGYTF. CDR3 nucleotides: TGTGCCAGCAGTAATCCAGGGGCGGGCTATGGCTACACCTTC.

Note on this clonotype: The junction differs from germline at one of its ends, possibly a read error. The rearrangement joins TRBV18 to TRBJ2-6, with 7 bases identical to TRBD1. Germline V CDR1 and CDR2: KGHSH, LQKENI. The CDR3 consists of 20 residues. The CDR3 sequence: CACSPRDRDSFISGANVLTF. The CDR3 coding sequence is TGTGCCTGCTCACCACGGGACCGGGACAGCTTCATCTCTGGGGCCAACGTCCTGACTTTC. The full variable domain, rest sourced from reference TRBV18 and TRBJ2-6, is NAGVMQNPRHLVRRRGQEARLRCSPMKGHSHVYWYRQLPEEGLKFMVYLQKENIIDESGMPKERFSAEFPKEGPSILRIQQVVRGDSAAYFCACSPRDRDSFISGANVLTFGAGSRLTVL.

The chain uses TRBV4-2 and TRBJ2-3; 7 bases are a match to TRBD2. Germline V gene data show CDR1 as LGHNA and CDR2 as YNFKEQ. V lost 1 base to trimming and J lost 11 bases; unmatched junction nucleotides: 18. This CDR3 region has 17 residues. Written as DNA, the CDR3 is TGTGCCAGCAGCCAAGGGGTACTAGCGCCCCAAATGGGGGGGCAGTATTTT. Encoded protein: CASSQGVLAPQMGGQYF.

Notes on this clonotype: The germline gene is not matched at one end of the junction; a read error may be the cause. The J gene is TRBJ2-7, the V gene TRBV7-3, with 8 bases that match TRBD1. This CDR3 is 15 amino acids long. CDR1 SGHTA and CDR2 FQGTGA come from the germline V gene. The CDR3 here is CASSLGPGGGYVQYF. Here the CDR3 DNA reads TGTGCCAGCAGCCTAGGTCCAGGGGGCGGTTACGTGCAGTACTTC.

This chain connects TRBV3-1 to TRBJ2-1, with D unresolved. CDR1 and CDR2 (germline): LGHDT, YNNKEL (reference sequence). Trimming pared 0 bases from V and 0 bases from J, leaving 12 bases between. The CDR3 loop spans 17 amino acids. CDR3 DNA sequence: TGTGCCAGCAGCCAAGATCCGGGCGCCCACTCCTACAATGAGCAGTTCTTC. Translating it yields CASSQDPGAHSYNEQFF.

The chain links TRBV20-1 to TRBJ1-1, with D tentatively TRBD1 (6 bases). The germline V and J ends were trimmed by 5 bases and 1 base, with 11 bases remaining between them. Looked up from germline, CDR1 is DFQATT and CDR2 is SNEGSKA (reference sequence). The CDR3 is made up of 13 amino acids. This CDR3 is CSAGGGTNTEAFF. As DNA, the CDR3 is TGCAGTGCTGGGGGCGGTACGAACACTGAAGCTTTCTTT.